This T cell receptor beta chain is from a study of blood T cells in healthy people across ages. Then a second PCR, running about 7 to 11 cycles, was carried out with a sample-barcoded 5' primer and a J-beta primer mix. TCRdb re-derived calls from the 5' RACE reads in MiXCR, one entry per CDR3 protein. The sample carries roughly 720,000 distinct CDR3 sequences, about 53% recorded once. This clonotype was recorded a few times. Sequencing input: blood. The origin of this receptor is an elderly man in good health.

CDR3 loop: CSARAGYGVHEQYF. The DNA of the CDR3 is TGCAGTGCTAGAGCGGGTTACGGCGTCCACGAGCAGTACTTC. This chain joins TRBV20-1 and TRBJ2-7, with D hard to call. V was shortened by 1 base and J by 5 bases, with 15 bases between the two germline ends. CDR1 DFQATT and CDR2 SNEGSKA come from the germline V gene (reference sequence). This CDR3 spans 14 amino acids.